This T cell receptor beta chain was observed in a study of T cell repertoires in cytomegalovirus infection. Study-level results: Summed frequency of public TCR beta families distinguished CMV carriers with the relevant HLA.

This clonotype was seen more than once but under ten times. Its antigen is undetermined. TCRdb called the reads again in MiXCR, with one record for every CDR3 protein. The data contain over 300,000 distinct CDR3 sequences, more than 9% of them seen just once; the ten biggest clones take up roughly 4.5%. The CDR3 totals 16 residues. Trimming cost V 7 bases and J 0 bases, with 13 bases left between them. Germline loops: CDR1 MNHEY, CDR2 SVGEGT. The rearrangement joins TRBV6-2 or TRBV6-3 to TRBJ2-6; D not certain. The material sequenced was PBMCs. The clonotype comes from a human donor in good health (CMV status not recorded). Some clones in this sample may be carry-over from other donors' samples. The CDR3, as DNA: TGTGCCAGCACCTTTTCGGCTAGCTCTGGGGCCAACGTCCTGACTTTC. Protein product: CASTFSASSGANVLTF.